This T cell receptor (beta chain) emerged from a study of T cell repertoires in cytomegalovirus infection. In TCRdb, the reads were re-called with MiXCR into one record per CDR3 protein. The table shows about 920,000 distinct CDR3 sequences, with less than 40% occurring only once. The sample holds one count of this clonotype. Its target is unknown. The source material was cultured CD8+ T cells from PBMCs, sampled from culture after CMV antigen stimulation. The sequence came from a human donor in good health (CMV status not recorded). Some clones in this sample may be carry-over from other donors' samples.

CDR3 sequence: CASSPHFRSSTDTQYF. The CDR3 DNA sequence: TGTGCCAGTAGTCCCCATTTTCGATCTAGCACAGATACGCAGTATTTT. The chain couples TRBV19 to TRBJ2-3; the D is unclear. This CDR3 comprises 16 residues. Trimming took off 5 bases at V and 0 bases at J, with 15 bases between the two ends. Germline V lookup: CDR1 LNHDA, CDR2 SQIVND (reference sequence).